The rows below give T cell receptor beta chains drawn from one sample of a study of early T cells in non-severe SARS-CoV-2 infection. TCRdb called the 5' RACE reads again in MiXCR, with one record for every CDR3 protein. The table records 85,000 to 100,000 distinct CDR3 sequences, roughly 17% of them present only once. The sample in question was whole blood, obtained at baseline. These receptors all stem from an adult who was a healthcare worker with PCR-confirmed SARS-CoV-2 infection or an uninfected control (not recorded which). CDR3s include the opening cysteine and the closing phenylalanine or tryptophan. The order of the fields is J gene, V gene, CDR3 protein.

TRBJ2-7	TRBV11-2	CASSYTSGRPYEQYF
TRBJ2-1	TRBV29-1	CSIEAWSREAYNEQFF
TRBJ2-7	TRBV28	CASRRGQGVYEQYF
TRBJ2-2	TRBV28	CASRPRQVVNTGELFF
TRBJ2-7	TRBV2	CASSKTSGRAEEQYF
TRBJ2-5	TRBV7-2	CASSFDRGETQYF
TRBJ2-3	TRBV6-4	CASSERGTDTQYF
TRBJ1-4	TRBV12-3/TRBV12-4	CASSPLRGSRTAANEKLFF
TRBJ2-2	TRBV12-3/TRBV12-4	CASSLRPITGELFF
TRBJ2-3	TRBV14	CASSPGLALTDTQYF
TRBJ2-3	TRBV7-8	CASRGPTDTQYF
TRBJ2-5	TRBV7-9	CATEGGRETQYF
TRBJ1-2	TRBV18	CASSPDGNYGYTF
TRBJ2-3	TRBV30	CAWRLLAGTDTQYF
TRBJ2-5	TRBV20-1	CSARRETQYF
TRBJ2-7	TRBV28	CASNRGGRGSYEQYF
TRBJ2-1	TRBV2	CASRDYNEQFF
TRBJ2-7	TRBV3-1	CASSQDIGTNSYEQYF
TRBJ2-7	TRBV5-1	CASRAPGGYEQYF
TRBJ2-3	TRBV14	CASSQEGVTQYF
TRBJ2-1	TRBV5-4	CASSTGQVPHNEQFF
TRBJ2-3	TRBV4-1	CASSQGAGFTDTQYF
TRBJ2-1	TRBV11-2	CASSLGPRNEQFF
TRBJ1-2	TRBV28	CASSRWGYTF
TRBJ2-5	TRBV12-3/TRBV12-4	CASSPGGLTQYF
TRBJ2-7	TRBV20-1	CSARTVIHEQYF
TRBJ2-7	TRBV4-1	CASSQGQGVSYEQYF
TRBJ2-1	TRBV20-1	CSAIRAVEQFF
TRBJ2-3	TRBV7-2	CASSPRTSGIMQYF
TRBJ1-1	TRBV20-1	CSASTEAFF
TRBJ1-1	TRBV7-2	CASSYRGRMNTEAFF
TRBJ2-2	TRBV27	CASSFGLTGELFF
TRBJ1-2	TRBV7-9	CASSLVLESGYTF
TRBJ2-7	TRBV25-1	CASREGSSYEQYF
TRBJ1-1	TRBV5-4	CASSRDKNTEAFF
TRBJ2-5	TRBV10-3	CAIREGSGSETQYF
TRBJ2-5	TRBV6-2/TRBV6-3	CASSYGTSGWIETQYF
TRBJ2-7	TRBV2	CASSGVAGGGEQYF
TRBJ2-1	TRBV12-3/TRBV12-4	CASSPQGASYNEQFF
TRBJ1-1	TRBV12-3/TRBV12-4	CASSSWGRNTEAFF
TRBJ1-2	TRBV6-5	CASRTGQHFYGYTF
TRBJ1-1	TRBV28	CASSLWTGNTEAFF
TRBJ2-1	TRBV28	CASSLGGAQRLEQFF
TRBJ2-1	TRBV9	CASSVGTLHNEQFF
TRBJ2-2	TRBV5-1	CASSLGEGRTGELFF
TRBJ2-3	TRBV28	CASSLGRGTDTQYF
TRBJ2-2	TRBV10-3	CAIAETSGRTGELFF
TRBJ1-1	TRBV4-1	CASSQDDGTEAFF
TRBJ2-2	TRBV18	CASSSGQGVSGTGELFF
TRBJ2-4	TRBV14	CASSQGVAIQYF
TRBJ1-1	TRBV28	CASSSTGITEAFF
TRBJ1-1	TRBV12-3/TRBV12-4	CASSLGDARRDF
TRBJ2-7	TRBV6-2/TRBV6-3	CASSYWTGPFSSYEQYF
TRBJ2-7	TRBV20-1	CSAPAGGSAYEQYF
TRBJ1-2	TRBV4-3	CASSQVWDEGDGYTF
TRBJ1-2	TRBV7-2	CASSKDRIGANYGYTF
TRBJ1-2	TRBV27	CASSSVGRSGYTF